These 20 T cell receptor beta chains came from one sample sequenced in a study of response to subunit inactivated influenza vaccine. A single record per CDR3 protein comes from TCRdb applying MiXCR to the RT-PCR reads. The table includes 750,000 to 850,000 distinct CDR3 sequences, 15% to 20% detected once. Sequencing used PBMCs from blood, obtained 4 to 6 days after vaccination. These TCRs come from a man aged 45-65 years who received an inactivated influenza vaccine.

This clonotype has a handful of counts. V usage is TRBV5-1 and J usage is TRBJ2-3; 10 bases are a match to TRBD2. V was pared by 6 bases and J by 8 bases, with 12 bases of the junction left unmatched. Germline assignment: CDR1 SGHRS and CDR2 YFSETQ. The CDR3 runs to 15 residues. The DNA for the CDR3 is TGCGCCAGCACCCTCACAGCGGGGGGGCCAAGTACGCAGTATTTT. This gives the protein CASTLTAGGPSTQYF.

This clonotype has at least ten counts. CDR3 residues: CASSFTTSSPLHF. CDR3 nucleotide sequence: TGTGCCAGCAGTTTCACAACCTCGTCACCCCTCCACTTT. The gene calls are TRBV12-3 or TRBV12-4 and TRBJ1-6; no clear D gene. This CDR3 is built from 13 residues. Trimming cost V 3 bases and J 10 bases, with 10 bases left between them.

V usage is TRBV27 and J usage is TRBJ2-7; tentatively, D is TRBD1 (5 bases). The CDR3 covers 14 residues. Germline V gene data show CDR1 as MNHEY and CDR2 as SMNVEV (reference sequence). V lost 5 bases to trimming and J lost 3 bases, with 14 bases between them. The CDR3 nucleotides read TGTGCCAGCAGTCCAACCGCCAGGGTCTACGAGCAGTACTTC. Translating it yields CASSPTARVYEQYF.

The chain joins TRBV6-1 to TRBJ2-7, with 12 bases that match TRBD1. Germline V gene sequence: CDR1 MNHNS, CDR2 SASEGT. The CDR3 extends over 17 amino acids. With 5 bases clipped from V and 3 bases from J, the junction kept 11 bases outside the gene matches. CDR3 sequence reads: CASSKHRDRGQFYEQYF. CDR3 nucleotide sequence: TGTGCCAGCAGTAAACACCGGGACAGGGGGCAGTTCTACGAGCAGTACTTC.

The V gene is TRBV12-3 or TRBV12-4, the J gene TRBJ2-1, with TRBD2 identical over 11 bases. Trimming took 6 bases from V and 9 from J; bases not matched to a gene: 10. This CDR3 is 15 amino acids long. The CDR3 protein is CASRATSGEKTEQFF. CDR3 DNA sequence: TGTGCCAGCAGGGCGACTAGCGGGGAGAAAACTGAGCAGTTCTTC.

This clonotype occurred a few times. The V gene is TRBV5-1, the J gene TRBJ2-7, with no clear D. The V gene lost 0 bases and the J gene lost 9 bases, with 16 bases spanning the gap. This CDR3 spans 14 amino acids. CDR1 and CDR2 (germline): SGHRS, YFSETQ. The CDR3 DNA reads TGCGCCAGCAGCTTGGAGGCAACTCCTACCCTGCAGTACTTC. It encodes CASSLEATPTLQYF.

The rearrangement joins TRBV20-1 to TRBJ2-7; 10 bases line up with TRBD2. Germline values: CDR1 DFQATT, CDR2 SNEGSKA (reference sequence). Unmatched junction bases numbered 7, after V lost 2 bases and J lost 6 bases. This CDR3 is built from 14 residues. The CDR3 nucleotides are TGCAGTGCTAGAAGGCTAGCGGGAGACTCCGAGCAGTACTTC. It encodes CSARRLAGDSEQYF.

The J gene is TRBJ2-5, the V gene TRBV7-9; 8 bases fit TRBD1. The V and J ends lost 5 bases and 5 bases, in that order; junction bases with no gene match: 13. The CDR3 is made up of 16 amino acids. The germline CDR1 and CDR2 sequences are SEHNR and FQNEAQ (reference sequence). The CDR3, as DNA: TGTGCCAGCAGCGAGGCTCCAATCAGGGGGCGGGAGACCCAGTACTTC. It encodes CASSEAPIRGRETQYF.

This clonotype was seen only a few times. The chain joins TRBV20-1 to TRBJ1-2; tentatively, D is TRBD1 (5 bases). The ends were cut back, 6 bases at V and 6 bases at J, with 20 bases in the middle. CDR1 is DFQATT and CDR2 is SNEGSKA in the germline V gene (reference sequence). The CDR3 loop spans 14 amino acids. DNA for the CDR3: TGCAGTGCCGATCGTCCCCAGGGAATCGATGGCTACACCTTC. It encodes CSADRPQGIDGYTF.

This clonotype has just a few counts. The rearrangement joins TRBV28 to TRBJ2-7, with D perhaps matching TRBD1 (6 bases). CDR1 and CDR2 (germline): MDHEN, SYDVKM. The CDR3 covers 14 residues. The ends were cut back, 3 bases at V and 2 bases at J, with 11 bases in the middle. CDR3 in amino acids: CASSFYRDPYEQYF. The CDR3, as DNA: TGTGCCAGCAGTTTTTACAGGGACCCCTACGAGCAGTACTTC. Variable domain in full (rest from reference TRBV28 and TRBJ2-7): DVKVTQSSRYLVKRTGEKVFLECVQDMDHENMFWYRQDPGLGLRLIYFSYDVKMKEKGDIPEGYSVSREKKERFSLILESASTNQTSMYLCASSFYRDPYEQYFGPGTRLTVT.

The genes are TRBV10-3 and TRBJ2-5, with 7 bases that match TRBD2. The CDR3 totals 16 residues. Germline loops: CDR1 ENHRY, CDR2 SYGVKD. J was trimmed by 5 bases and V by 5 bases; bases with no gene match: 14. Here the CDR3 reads CAISTIQYSGGETQYF. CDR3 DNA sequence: TGTGCCATCAGTACTATACAGTACTCCGGGGGGGAGACCCAGTACTTC.

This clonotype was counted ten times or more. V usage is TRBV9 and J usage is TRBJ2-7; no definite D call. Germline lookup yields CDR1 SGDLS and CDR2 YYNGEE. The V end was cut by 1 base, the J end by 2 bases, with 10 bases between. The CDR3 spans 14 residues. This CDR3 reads CASSVSAGTYEQYF. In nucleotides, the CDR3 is TGTGCCAGCAGCGTATCGGCAGGCACCTACGAGCAGTACTTC. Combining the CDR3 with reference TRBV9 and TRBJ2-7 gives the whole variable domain DSGVTQTPKHLITATGQRVTLRCSPRSGDLSVYWYQQSLDQGLQFLIQYYNGEERAKGNILERFSAQQFPDLHSELNLSSLELGDSALYFCASSVSAGTYEQYFGPGTRLTVT.

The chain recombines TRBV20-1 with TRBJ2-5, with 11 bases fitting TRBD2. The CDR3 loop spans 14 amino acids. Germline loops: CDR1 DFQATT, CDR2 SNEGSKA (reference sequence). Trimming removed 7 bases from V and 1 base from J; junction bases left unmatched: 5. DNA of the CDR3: TGCAGTGGTTCTCTAGCGGGGGGCCAAGAGACCCAGTACTTC. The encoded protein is CSGSLAGGQETQYF.

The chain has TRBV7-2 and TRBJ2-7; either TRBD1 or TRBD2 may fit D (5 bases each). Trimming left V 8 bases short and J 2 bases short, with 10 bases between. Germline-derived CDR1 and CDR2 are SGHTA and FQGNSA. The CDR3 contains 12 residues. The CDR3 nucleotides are TGTGCCAGCGGGGGTAATACCTACGAGCAGTACTTC. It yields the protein CASGGNTYEQYF.

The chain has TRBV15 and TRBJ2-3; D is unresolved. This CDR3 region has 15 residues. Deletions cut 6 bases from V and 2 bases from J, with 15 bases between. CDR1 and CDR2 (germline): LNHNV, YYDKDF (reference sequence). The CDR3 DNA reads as TGTGCCACCAGAATTTCCCCGGACCTCACAGATACGCAGTATTTT. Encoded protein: CATRISPDLTDTQYF.

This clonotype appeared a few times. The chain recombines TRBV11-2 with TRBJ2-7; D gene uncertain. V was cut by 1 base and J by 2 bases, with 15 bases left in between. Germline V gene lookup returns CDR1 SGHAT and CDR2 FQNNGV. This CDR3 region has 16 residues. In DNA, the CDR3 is TGTGCCAGCAGCTTAGGGCTATTGGGTCTTCCCTACGAGCAGTACTTC. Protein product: CASSLGLLGLPYEQYF.

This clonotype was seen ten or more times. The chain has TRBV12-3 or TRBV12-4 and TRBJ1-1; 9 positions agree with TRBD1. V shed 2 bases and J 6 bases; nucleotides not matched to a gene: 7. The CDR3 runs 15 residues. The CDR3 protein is CASSLPMGQGAEAFF. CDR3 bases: TGTGCCAGCAGTTTACCAATGGGACAGGGCGCTGAAGCTTTCTTT.

This CDR3 reads CSAREGLAGGTDTQYF. The CDR3 region has the DNA TGCAGTGCTAGAGAGGGACTAGCGGGGGGCACAGATACGCAGTATTTT. V and J are TRBV20-1 and TRBJ2-3; 14 bases map to TRBD2. The trim removed 0 bases at V and 1 base at J, leaving 0 bases unmatched. Germline CDR1 reads DFQATT; CDR2 reads SNEGSKA (reference sequence). CDR3 length equals 16 residues.

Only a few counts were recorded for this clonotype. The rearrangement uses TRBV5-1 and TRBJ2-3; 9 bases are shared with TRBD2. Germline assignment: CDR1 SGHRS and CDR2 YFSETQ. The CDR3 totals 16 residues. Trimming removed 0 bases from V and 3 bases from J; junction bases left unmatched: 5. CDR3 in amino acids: CASSLDGLAYTDTQYF. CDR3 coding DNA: TGCGCCAGCAGCTTGGATGGACTAGCGTATACAGATACGCAGTATTTT.

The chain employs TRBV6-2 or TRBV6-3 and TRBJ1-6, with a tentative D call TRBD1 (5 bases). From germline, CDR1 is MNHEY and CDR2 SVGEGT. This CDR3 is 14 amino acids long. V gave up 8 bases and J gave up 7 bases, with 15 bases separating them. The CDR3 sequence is CASRQGVENSPLHF. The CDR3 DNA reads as TGTGCCAGCCGGCAGGGAGTGGAAAATTCACCCCTCCACTTT.